The T cell receptor beta chain under discussion was sequenced for a study of Graves' ophthalmopathy and Graves' hyperthyroidism. Investigators amplified TCR beta CDR3 regions from RNA transcripts. Following a first-round RT-PCR that used HTBI primers, a second-round multiplex PCR was carried out. TCRdb reanalysed the multiplex PCR reads using MiXCR and keeps one entry per CDR3 protein. The sample has some 1.1 million distinct CDR3 sequences; roughly 35% are singletons. General study findings and limits: Blood also contained most of the expanded thyroid clonotypes above 0.001 frequency. As the model predicted ophthalmopathy progression, it achieved a sensitivity of 70% to 71% and a specificity of about 72%.

Concerning this clonotype itself: What it recognizes is unknown.

The hyperthyroidism patients had a new diagnosis of under 2 months' duration and were aged 18 to 65. The clonotype originates from an adult man with Graves' hyperthyroidism. The sequenced sample was peripheral blood or thyroid tissue (not recorded which).

The CDR3 nucleotides are TGCAGCGTACTCAACACTGAAGCTAGCGGCGGTTACGAGCAGTACTTC. Its translation: CSVLNTEASGGYEQYF. The rearrangement joins TRBV29-1 to TRBJ2-7; 7 bases align to TRBD2. Germline loops: CDR1 SQVTM, CDR2 ANQGSEA. The CDR3 contains 16 residues. V dropped 6 bases and J dropped 4; count of bases not matched to a gene: 18.